The source of this TCR beta chain is a study of control samples from healthy donors and cancer patients. CDR1 MGHDK and CDR2 SYGVNS come from the germline V gene. The germline V and J ends were trimmed by 8 bases and 7 bases, with 17 bases remaining between them. This CDR3 region has 13 residues. Clones were read by immunoSEQ multiplex PCR, and TCRdb kept only the in-frame ones, dropping some. The data contain roughly 130,000 clones, 80% to 95% of them seen just once; the ten biggest clones take up around 11%. Sequenced material: blood. The receptor was isolated from a man aged 25-40 years in good health. The chain employs TRBV25-1 and TRBJ1-2, with unresolved D. CDR3 in DNA: TGTGCCAGCTCACCCACGGTGAGAGGTGGCTACACCTTC. Translation gives CASSPTVRGGYTF.